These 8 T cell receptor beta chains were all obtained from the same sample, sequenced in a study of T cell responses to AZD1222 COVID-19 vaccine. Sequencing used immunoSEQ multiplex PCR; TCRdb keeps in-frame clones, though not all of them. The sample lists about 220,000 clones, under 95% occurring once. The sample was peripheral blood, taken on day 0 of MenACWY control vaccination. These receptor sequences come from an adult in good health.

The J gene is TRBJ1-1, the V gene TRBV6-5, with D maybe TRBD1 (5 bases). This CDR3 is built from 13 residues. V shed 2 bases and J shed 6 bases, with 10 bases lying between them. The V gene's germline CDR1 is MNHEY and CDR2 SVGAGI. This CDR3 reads CASSYGVGAEAFF. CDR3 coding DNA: TGTGCCAGCAGTTACGGGGTGGGGGCTGAAGCTTTCTTT.

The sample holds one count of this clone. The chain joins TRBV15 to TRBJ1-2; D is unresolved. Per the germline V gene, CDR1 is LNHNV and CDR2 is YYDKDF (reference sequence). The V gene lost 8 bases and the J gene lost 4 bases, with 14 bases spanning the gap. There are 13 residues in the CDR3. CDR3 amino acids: CATPQTSSYGYTF. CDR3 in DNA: TGTGCCACCCCCCAAACTTCTTCCTATGGCTACACCTTC.

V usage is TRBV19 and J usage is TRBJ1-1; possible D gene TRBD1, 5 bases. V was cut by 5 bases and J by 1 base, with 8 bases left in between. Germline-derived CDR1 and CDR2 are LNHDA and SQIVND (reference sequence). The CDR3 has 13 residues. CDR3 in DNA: TGTGCCAGTAGTTGGGACCGGAACACTGAAGCTTTCTTT. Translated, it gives CASSWDRNTEAFF.

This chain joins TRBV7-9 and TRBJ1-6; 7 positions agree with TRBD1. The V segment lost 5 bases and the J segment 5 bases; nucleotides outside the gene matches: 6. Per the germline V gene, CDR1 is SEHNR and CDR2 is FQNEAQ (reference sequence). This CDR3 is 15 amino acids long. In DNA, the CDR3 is TGTGCCAGCAGCGATGAAGGGGGCAATAATTCACCCCTCCACTTT. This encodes CASSDEGGNNSPLHF.

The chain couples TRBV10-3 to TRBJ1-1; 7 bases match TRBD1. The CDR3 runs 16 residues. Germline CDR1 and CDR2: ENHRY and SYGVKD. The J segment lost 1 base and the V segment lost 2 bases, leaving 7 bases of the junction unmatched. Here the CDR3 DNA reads TGTGCCATCAGTGAGGTACCAGGGGGATCGAACACTGAAGCTTTCTTT. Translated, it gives CAISEVPGGSNTEAFF.

CDR3 sequence: CASSQDPAGEGNTIYF. As DNA, the CDR3 is TGCGCCAGCAGCCAAGATCCGGCAGGGGAGGGAAACACCATATATTTT. This chain links TRBV4-3 with TRBJ1-3; the D gene is possibly TRBD1 (6 bases). The germline V gene has CDR1 LGHNA and CDR2 YSLEER. The CDR3 covers 16 residues. Trimming shortened V by 0 bases and J by 4 bases, and 13 bases separated the two germline ends.

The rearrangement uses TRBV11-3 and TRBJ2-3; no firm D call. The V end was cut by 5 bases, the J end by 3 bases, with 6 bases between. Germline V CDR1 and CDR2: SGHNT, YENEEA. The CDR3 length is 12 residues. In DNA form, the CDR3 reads TGTGCCAGCAGCGCAACGACAGATACGCAGTATTTT. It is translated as CASSATTDTQYF.

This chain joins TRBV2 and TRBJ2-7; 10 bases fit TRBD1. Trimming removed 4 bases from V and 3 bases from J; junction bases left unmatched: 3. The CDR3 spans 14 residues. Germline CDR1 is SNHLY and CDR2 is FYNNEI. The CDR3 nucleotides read TGTGCCAGCAGTGTGGGACAGGGGATCTACGAGCAGTACTTC. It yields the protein CASSVGQGIYEQYF.